What follows are 17 T cell receptor beta chains derived from one specimen sequenced in a study of identical twins. TCRdb called the 5' RACE reads again in MiXCR, with one record for every CDR3 protein. The repertoire holds around 250,000 distinct CDR3 sequences, with around 8.3% as singletons. The data also belong to a second study, concerning yellow fever vaccine responses in identical twins.

Sample: CD8+ T cells sorted from blood. The source of these receptors is a young woman in good health.

This clonotype was observed a few times. V gene TRBV29-1 combines with J gene TRBJ1-2; TRBD1 matches at 9 bases. With 6 bases clipped from V and 6 bases from J, the junction kept 8 bases outside the gene matches. Germline loops: CDR1 SQVTM, CDR2 ANQGSEA. This CDR3 has 13 amino acids. Written as DNA, the CDR3 is TGCAGCGTCCCGACAGGGGGGTTCGATGGCTACACCTTC. Protein: CSVPTGGFDGYTF.

This clonotype was detected ten times or more. The CDR3 loop reads CASGLAGEDNEQFF. CDR3 nucleotide sequence: TGTGCCAGCGGACTAGCGGGAGAGGACAATGAGCAGTTCTTC. The V gene is TRBV4-2, the J gene TRBJ2-1; 13 nucleotides agree with TRBD2. This CDR3 contains 14 residues. The germline V gene encodes CDR1 LGHNA and CDR2 YNFKEQ. V dropped 8 bases and J dropped 5; count of bases not matched to a gene: 3.

This clonotype was observed at least ten times. The chain uses TRBV5-6 and TRBJ2-7; D gene unclear. Trimming left V 3 bases short and J 3 bases short, with 7 bases between. Per the germline V gene, CDR1 is SGHDT and CDR2 is YYEEEE. This CDR3 has 12 residues. The CDR3 is CASSSAVYEQYF. The CDR3 nucleotides are TGTGCCAGCAGCTCCGCAGTCTACGAGCAGTACTTC.

This clonotype was picked up many times. The chain carries TRBV12-3 or TRBV12-4 and TRBJ2-7; D is possibly TRBD2 (5 bases). The CDR3 spans 13 residues. V was shortened by 2 bases and J by 7 bases, with 12 bases between the two germline ends. CDR3 coding DNA: TGTGCCAGCAGTTTACGAGGGAATGGGGAGCAGTACTTC. This encodes CASSLRGNGEQYF.

Ten or more counts support this clonotype. The chain is built from TRBV12-3 or TRBV12-4 and TRBJ2-7, with 10 bases identical to TRBD2. The CDR3 covers 14 residues. J was trimmed by 4 bases and V by 5 bases; bases with no gene match: 5. Written as DNA, the CDR3 is TGTGCCAGCAGTCCCGGACTAGCGGATTACGAGCAGTACTTC. It codes for CASSPGLADYEQYF.

This clonotype occurred many times. The chain carries TRBV5-6 and TRBJ2-7; possibly TRBD1 or TRBD2 for D (5 bases each). The length of the CDR3 is 14 residues. Germline CDR1 is SGHDT and CDR2 is YYEEEE. The V end lost 0 bases, the J end lost 4 bases, and 11 bases lay between the germline ends. Written as DNA, the CDR3 is TGTGCCAGCAGCTTGGTTCGGGACGGTTACGAGCAGTACTTC. It is translated as CASSLVRDGYEQYF. The variable domain in full, with the rest retrieved from reference TRBV5-6 and TRBJ2-7, is DAGVTQSPTHLIKTRGQQVTLRCSPKSGHDTVSWYQQALGQGPQFIFQYYEEEERQRGNFPDRFSGHQFPNYSSELNVNALLLGDSALYLCASSLVRDGYEQYFGPGTRLTVT.

This clonotype was picked up many times. The gene calls are TRBV27 and TRBJ2-6; no definite D call. This CDR3 has 15 amino acids. V was shortened by 3 bases and J by 4 bases, with 10 bases between the two germline ends. Germline loops: CDR1 MNHEY, CDR2 SMNVEV (reference sequence). The CDR3 spells CASSLMGAGANVLTF. The DNA for the CDR3 is TGTGCCAGCAGTTTGATGGGCGCCGGGGCCAACGTCCTGACTTTC.

In this sample, this clonotype turned up many times. The rearrangement uses TRBV29-1 and TRBJ2-2; the D is unclear. Trimming took 2 bases from V and 1 from J, leaving 11 bases between them. CDR1 is SQVTM and CDR2 is ANQGSEA in the germline V gene. The CDR3 spans 15 residues. The CDR3 sequence is CSVESAGLNTGELFF. As DNA, the CDR3 is TGCAGCGTTGAATCGGCCGGGTTGAACACCGGGGAGCTGTTTTTT.

The CDR3 DNA sequence: TGTGCCAGCAGCTCCCAGGCCGACAGGTCCTACGAGCAGTACTTC. It codes for CASSSQADRSYEQYF. V gene TRBV7-9 combines with J gene TRBJ2-7; perhaps TRBD1 as D (6 bases). Trimming took 4 bases from V and 1 from J, leaving 14 bases between them. This CDR3 region has 15 residues. The germline V gene encodes CDR1 SEHNR and CDR2 FQNEAQ (reference sequence).

At least ten counts were recorded for this clonotype. V is TRBV27 and J is TRBJ2-7, with D possibly TRBD2 on 5 matching bases. The CDR3 is 14 residues long. Trimming took 3 bases from V and 4 from J, leaving 13 bases between them. Germline V CDR1 and CDR2: MNHEY, SMNVEV (reference sequence). The CDR3 reads CASSLSGAGYEQYF. CDR3 sequence (DNA): TGTGCCAGCAGTTTGAGCGGAGCCGGGTACGAGCAGTACTTC.

The CDR3 DNA is TGTGCCAGCAGCCAGGCAGAAACCTACGAGCAGTACTTC. This encodes CASSQAETYEQYF. The V call is TRBV3-1, the J call TRBJ2-7; D is undetermined. Trimming cost V 3 bases and J 2 bases, with 8 bases left between them. This CDR3 is 13 amino acids long. Germline lookup yields CDR1 LGHDT and CDR2 YNNKEL (reference sequence).

This clonotype has a count of ten or more. The rearrangement uses TRBV9 and TRBJ2-2; 8 nucleotides align to TRBD1. This CDR3 contains 15 residues. The V segment lost 3 bases and the J segment 7 bases; nucleotides outside the gene matches: 8. Germline V gene sequence: CDR1 SGDLS, CDR2 YYNGEE. For the CDR3, the DNA is TGTGCCAGCAGCGGACGGACAGGGTGGGTCGGGGAGCTGTTTTTT. This sequence encodes CASSGRTGWVGELFF.

This clonotype was detected ten times or more. The chain joins TRBV28 to TRBJ2-2; 9 nucleotides match TRBD1. The V gene's germline CDR1 is MDHEN and CDR2 SYDVKM. After removal of 2 bases from V and 4 bases from J, the junction contained 5 bases not matched to a gene. This CDR3 region has 16 residues. CDR3 bases: TGTGCCAGCAGTTTAGGCGGGACAGGGAGCACCGGGGAGCTGTTTTTT. This sequence encodes CASSLGGTGSTGELFF.

This clonotype has more than one count but fewer than ten. This chain joins TRBV11-2 and TRBJ2-2, with 11 bases identical to TRBD2. In germline, CDR1 is SGHAT, CDR2 FQNNGV. The CDR3 covers 15 residues. J gave up 5 bases and V 6 bases, and 5 bases lay outside the gene matches. In DNA form, the CDR3 reads TGTGCCAGCAGGACTAGCGGGGAAATTACCGGGGAGCTGTTTTTT. It specifies CASRTSGEITGELFF.

V gene TRBV6-5 combines with J gene TRBJ2-1; either TRBD1 or TRBD2 may supply D (5 bases each). The V gene lost 2 bases and the J gene lost 5 bases, with 13 bases spanning the gap. CDR3 length equals 15 residues. Germline V gives CDR1 MNHEY, CDR2 SVGAGI. The CDR3 nucleotides are TGTGCCAGCAGTTACCCAGAGACAGCGGACAATGAGCAGTTCTTC. This encodes CASSYPETADNEQFF.

This clonotype was detected a few times. The J gene is TRBJ2-5, the V gene TRBV27; a weak D match, TRBD2 (6 bases). The CDR3 runs to 13 residues. Looked up from germline, CDR1 is MNHEY and CDR2 is SMNVEV (reference sequence). With 1 base removed from V and 5 bases from J, the gap between germline ends came to 8 bases. CDR3 in DNA: TGTGCCAGCAGTTTATTTGGGAGGGAGACCCAGTACTTC. This translates into CASSLFGRETQYF.

This clonotype appeared many times. The CDR3 protein is CASSSAYEQYF. DNA of the CDR3: TGCGCCAGCAGCTCCGCTTACGAGCAGTACTTC. The chain is built from TRBV5-1 and TRBJ2-7, with unresolved D. The CDR3 spans 11 residues. The germline gives CDR1 SGHRS, CDR2 YFSETQ. Trimming took 3 bases from V and 4 from J, leaving 5 bases between them.